The text below deals with one T cell receptor beta chain. The antigen it recognizes is unknown. The sample holds no much larger clone one base away, and base qualities are not on file. The cohort was made up of 500 to 850 healthy bone marrow donors. At the time of sampling, all cohort members were nominally healthy, though unrecorded immune exposures were likely present. The donor tested CMV seronegative, placing the donor among the 350 or so seronegative members of the cohort. Each donor provided a peripheral blood sample, and peripheral blood mononuclear cells were used for TCR beta sequencing. The Qiagen DNeasy Blood Extraction Kit was used to extract genomic DNA from the blood cell samples. The sample belongs to a study of cytomegalovirus exposure and HLA in healthy donors (dated by TCRdb to 2016 to 2017). Background for the entire study: An earlier analysis of approximately 640 of the donors reported more than 250 Gb of sequence data and 117 million unique TCR beta sequences from about 179 million T cells. Alongside the repertoire data, information on donor age, sex, ethnicity and CMV serostatus was compiled. The number of donors typed differed by locus, with about 629-630 for A, B, C, DRB1 and DQB1, more than 500 for DQA1, under 610 for DPA1, and around 430 for DPB1. Roughly 5 DR-DQ haplotypes were treated as single units for association and clustering because of strong linkage in the cohort. In a later genetic analysis, genome-wide SNP genotypes for about 55% of the roughly 670 donors were used, and that subset was treated as a discovery cohort. In addition to the first cohort of roughly 670 subjects, a separate validation cohort of 120 different subjects was used. A later analysis re-analyzed previously published TCR beta repertoires from 666 donors and added high-resolution HLA genotyping to study TCR occurrence patterns. In the later analysis, no new phenotypic data were used to find candidate immune exposures; instead, reliance was placed on TCR beta sequences and their occurrence across donors. The study combined high-throughput TCR immunosequencing, statistical association of individual TCRs with disease status, and machine learning to predict cytomegalovirus infection status. About 280 gigabases of sequencing data and around 87 million unique TCR sequences were included in an early release covering several hundred HLA-typed donors. All discovery cohort repertoires had been generated on a single sequencing platform. Among some 410 genotyped donors of the cohort, an average of approximately 240,000 unique TCR beta nucleotide sequences was sequenced per donor, of which about 18% were non-productive. The study was designed to test whether signatures of past pathogen exposure could be identified by cataloging public T cell receptors. The genetic ancestry cluster associated with self-reported Caucasian donors included roughly four fifths of the 300 to 400 genotyped donors. HLA typing covered class I and class II loci at four-digit resolution. In an earlier analysis of 550 to 700 of the donors, high-throughput TCR beta sequencing was used to judge whether each TCR beta V gene segment behaved as functional or pseudogenic. Using immunosequencing, the study profiled T cell repertoires from fewer than 700 subjects and related those repertoires to cytomegalovirus serostatus.

Trimming costs V 5 bases and J 5 bases, and their ends lie 6 bases apart. Taken from cysteine to phenylalanine, the CDR3 has 11 residues. Only CDR3 DNA is held: 33 bases, read in frame from base 1. CDR1 and CDR2, per the germline V gene (reference sequence), are SEHNR and FQNEAQ. The library relied on the immunoSEQ multiplex PCR assay. The multiplex PCR relied on a mix of 60 forward primers for TCR Vbeta segments and 13 reverse primers for TCR Jbeta segments. A multiplex PCR assay on genomic DNA amplified the CDR3 region of rearranged TCR beta genes. On the Illumina HiSeq System, the amplified TCR beta libraries were sequenced as 87-base-pair reads. The study's processing was this. A later analysis counted about 80 million unique TCR beta chains across the roughly 700 repertoires, and around 9.9 million of these chains were shared by at least two donors. Raw reads were error-corrected and collapsed into unique sequences by a nearest-neighbor algorithm in which closely related sequences were merged to remove PCR and sequencing errors. CDR3 sequences were aligned to IMGT reference sequences to assign V, D and J gene segments. For a sequence to be retained, a match of at least six nucleotides to both a V gene segment and a J gene segment was required. Rearrangements were classified as productive when the CDR3 lacked stop codons and remained in frame with V and J, and all other rearrangements were classified as non-productive. CDR3 was defined according to IMGT convention as the region running from the second conserved V-encoded cysteine to the conserved J-encoded phenylalanine. The earlier analysis of some 540 of the donors excluded any sequence lacking an unambiguous match to a single V gene segment. In an earlier analysis of 587 of the donors, V segments were called functional above 56.7% productive rearrangements and were called segregating when the between-donor standard deviation exceeded 5%. A statistical classification framework was built for diagnosing cytomegalovirus status from the catalog of TCR beta chain sequences. A later analysis assigned V and J genes by comparing TCR nucleotide sequences with IMGT/GENE-DB human TR gene sequences. The TCRdist pipeline was used in a later analysis to assign CDR3 sequences and most-parsimonious VDJ recombination scenarios. A later analysis defined each TCR beta chain by its CDR3 amino acid sequence plus V-gene family, and excluded reads lacking a unique V-gene family. As a way to deal with suspected cross-contamination and a sequencing artifact, a later analysis dropped hundreds of nucleotide sequences that were highly shared and had low generation probability. In a later analysis, a clonal expansion index was calculated for each public chain from normalized within-repertoire ranks of inferred template counts. In a later analysis, generation probabilities were computed using a VDJ recombination model fitted to out-of-frame rearrangements, and the results were checked against IGoR. A later analysis scored TCR-TCR, TCR-HLA and TCR-CMV co-occurrence with hypergeometric tests, applying a repertoire-size bias correction to TCR pairs. A later analysis estimated false discovery rates by permuting HLA or CMV assignments 20 times. In a later analysis, co-occurring TCRs were grouped using DBSCAN, and TCRdist sequence similarity was added for clustering within HLA-allele-positive subsets. Repertoires with fewer than 30,000 or more than 120,000 public chains, plus five repertoires with anomalous nucleotide sharing, were excluded from co-occurrence clustering. The source is immuneACCESS, and TCRdb retained only in-frame sequences with V and J called. Part of the clones is not carried over; for the studies checked, unresolved V genes explain less than half of this, and the remainder is unexplained. That table supplies the V and J calls and clone size; D and trimming were determined from the DNA. Here the sample has under 200,000 clones; approximately 81% occur a single time. Around 2.5% of the sample belongs to the ten largest clones.

The paper as a whole reports these results and caveats: The study listed 164 TCR beta chains as associated with cytomegalovirus. Roughly uniform sequencing depth across donors was assumed in presence/absence analyses, although this assumption may not hold. It was suggested by the authors that the approach could potentially be generalized to other disease states and immunological phenotypes. A further reported finding was that TCR beta sequences accurately predicted the HLA-A and HLA-B alleles for most subjects in the first cohort. Strong co-occurrence of HLA alleles, especially DR and DQ, made assigning TCR associations to individual alleles difficult. A later analysis found that most CMV-associated TCR beta chains appeared HLA-restricted, with HLA associations seemingly driven largely by CMV exposure. V-gene and J-gene trimming of TCR beta chains was associated with a missense DCLRE1C variant in a later genetic analysis, and the association was replicated in an independent cohort. The sequencing pipeline was judged likely to have produced a cluster of highly shared sequence variants as a technical artifact. In vitro tests confirmed that three of the cytomegalovirus-associated TCR beta chains recognize cytomegalovirus antigens. At a false discovery rate of 0.05, a later analysis linked 15,000 to 20,000 TCR beta sequences to specific HLA alleles. According to a later genetic analysis, donors in an Asian-associated ancestry cluster had fewer N-insertions in productive TCRs than the approximately 690-donor mean. A later analysis reported that several top co-occurrence clusters appeared linked to parvovirus B19, influenza, CMV and Epstein-Barr virus. Correlated functional status among segregating V segments might reflect linkage disequilibrium, but an unknown experimental factor could not be ruled out. Because HLA typing was missing for some donors at each locus, association tests included only the typed subset. According to a later analysis, TCR association rates differed among HLA loci, with DRB1 alleles showing the most associated TCRs and HLA-C alleles showing the fewest. In an earlier analysis of 587 of the donors, most TCR beta V segments were observed in productive rearrangements about 90% or about 30% of the time, broadly matching IMGT annotations. Fewer than 20 rarely observed V segments, including chromosome 9 orphons, were excluded from the earlier analysis of a few hundred of the donors because counts were too low. In this cohort, only TCR beta chains were sequenced, and detectable features were limited by the absence of alpha or paired-chain data. The only immune exposure information available for the cohort was CMV serostatus. Most TCR sequences were observed very rarely across donors, whereas some public TCRs were present in many individuals. The classifier was reported to diagnose cytomegalovirus status with high specificity and sensitivity in both the original and validation cohorts. Compared with equally common non-associated chains, HLA-associated TCR beta chains in a later analysis were more clonally expanded and had lower generation probabilities. The 87-base-pair reads could not distinguish some IMGT-functional V segments, including TRBV6-2 and TRBV6-3, so those segments were excluded.

The sequenced sample was PBMCs. The V and J segments used are TRBV7-9 and TRBJ2-5; there is no confident call for the D gene. The TCR was taken from a female donor in good health and CMV-seronegative. The CDR3 protein is CASSPAETQYF. The nucleotide sequence is TGTGCCAGCAGCCCCGCGGAGACCCAGTACTTC. The full variable domain, completed from the reference TRBV7-9 and TRBJ2-5 proteins outside the CDR3, reads DTGVSQNPRHKITKRGQNVTFRCDPISEHNRLYWYRQTLGQGPEFLTYFQNEAQLEKSRLLSDRFSAERPKGSFSTLEIQRTEQGDSAMYLCASSPAETQYFGPGTRLLVL.